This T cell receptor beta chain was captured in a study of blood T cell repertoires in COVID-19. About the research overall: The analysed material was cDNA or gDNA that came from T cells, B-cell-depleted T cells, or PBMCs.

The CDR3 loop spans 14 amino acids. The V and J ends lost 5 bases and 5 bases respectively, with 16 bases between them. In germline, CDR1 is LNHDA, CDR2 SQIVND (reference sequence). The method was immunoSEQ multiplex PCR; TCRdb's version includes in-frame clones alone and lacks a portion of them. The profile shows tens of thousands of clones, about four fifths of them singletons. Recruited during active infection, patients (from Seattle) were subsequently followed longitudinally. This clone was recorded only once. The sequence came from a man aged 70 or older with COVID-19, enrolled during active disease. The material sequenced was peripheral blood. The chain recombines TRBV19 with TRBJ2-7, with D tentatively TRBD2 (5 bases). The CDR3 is CASSPTRRSDEQYF. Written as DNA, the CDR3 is TGTGCCAGTAGTCCGACACGGAGGTCCGACGAGCAGTACTTC.